The table lists the clone carrying this T cell receptor (beta chain) with many counts. Its antigen is still unknown. Absent ophthalmopathy progression within 18 months defined stable Graves' hyperthyroidism. Uncontrolled infection, other autoimmune disease, pregnancy or lactation disqualified patients from enrolment. RNA transcripts gave rise to amplified TCR beta CDR3 regions. The HTBI primer set drove a first-round RT-PCR of the TCR CDR3. Using its own MiXCR run on the multiplex PCR reads, TCRdb lists one record per CDR3 protein. The sample consists of roughly 840,000 distinct CDR3 sequences, roughly 37% of them appearing once. This record belongs to a study of T cells in Graves' hyperthyroidism and ophthalmopathy. Broader study findings: Patients with ophthalmopathy were separated from those with stable hyperthyroidism by a 13 V-J model. In the blood, most expanded thyroid clonotypes above 0.001 appeared as well.

Germline V gives CDR1 DFQATT, CDR2 SNEGSKA (reference sequence). This CDR3 region has 14 residues. V was trimmed by 3 bases and J by 2 bases, leaving 14 bases between them. The sequenced sample was blood. The sequence came from a young man with Graves' hyperthyroidism. This chain joins TRBV20-1 and TRBJ2-7; TRBD1 is a possible D gene (6 bases). The CDR3 loop reads CSARYRDTTYEQYF. The CDR3 nucleotides are TGCAGTGCTAGGTACCGGGACACAACCTACGAGCAGTACTTC.